Presented here are 14 T cell receptor beta chains from one specimen sequenced in a study of blood T cell repertoires in COVID-19. Profiling relied on immunoSEQ multiplex PCR, and the TCRdb table lists in-frame clones only, not all of them. The sample has 120,000 or so clones; approximately 90% are singletons. Sequenced: peripheral blood. All receptors derive from a man aged 45 to 65 with acute or convalescent COVID-19.

The rearrangement joins TRBV5-1 to TRBJ1-2; D remains ambiguous. V lost 4 bases, J lost 3 bases, and 13 bases lay in between. Germline V gene lookup returns CDR1 SGHRS and CDR2 YFSETQ. This CDR3 region has 14 residues. The CDR3 region is CASSVDRGDYGYTF. Here the CDR3 DNA reads TGCGCCAGCAGCGTGGACCGGGGAGACTATGGCTACACCTTC.

The V and J genes are TRBV29-1 and TRBJ2-1; 14 bases are a match to TRBD2. V lost 4 bases to trimming and J lost 6 bases; unmatched junction nucleotides: 14. The germline V gene encodes CDR1 SQVTM and CDR2 ANQGSEA. The CDR3 spans 18 residues. The CDR3 spells CSVVAGGLAGVKRNEQFF. The CDR3 region has the DNA TGCAGCGTTGTCGCCGGGGGACTAGCGGGAGTAAAACGCAATGAGCAGTTCTTC.

A word on this clone: The junction does not match germline at one end; this may be a read error. This CDR3 is CAWSHGQGPSF. The CDR3 DNA follows: TGTGCCTGGAGCCACGGACAGGGGCCCTCCTTC. The rearrangement joins TRBV30 to TRBJ2-7, with 9 bases matching TRBD1. Germline CDR1 and CDR2: GTSNPN and SVGIG (reference sequence). The CDR3 sequence is 11 residues long.

The chain has TRBV7-9 and TRBJ1-1; 8 nucleotides match TRBD1. V lost 8 bases, J lost 1 base, and 6 bases stayed unmatched. This CDR3 has 14 amino acids. Germline V gene lookup returns CDR1 SEHNR and CDR2 FQNEAQ (reference sequence). The CDR3 sequence is CASCLGQGNTEAFF. Here the CDR3 DNA reads TGTGCCAGCTGCCTCGGACAGGGGAACACTGAAGCTTTCTTT. Complete variable domain (other parts from reference TRBV7-9 and TRBJ1-1): DTGVSQNPRHKITKRGQNVTFRCDPISEHNRLYWYRQTLGQGPEFLTYFQNEAQLEKSRLLSDRFSAERPKGSFSTLEIQRTEQGDSAMYLCASCLGQGNTEAFFGQGTRLTVV.

This clone was counted only a few times. The rearrangement joins TRBV5-4 to TRBJ2-7; 7 positions match TRBD1. The CDR3 is 14 residues long. The V segment lost 5 bases and the J segment 5 bases; nucleotides outside the gene matches: 10. Germline-derived CDR1 and CDR2 are SGHNT and YYREEE (reference sequence). CDR3 DNA sequence: TGTGCCAGCAGAGAAGGAACAGGGGTCCACGAGCAGTACTTC. It specifies CASREGTGVHEQYF. Drawing the rest from reference TRBV5-4 and TRBJ2-7, the complete variable domain is ETGVTQSPTHLIKTRGQQVTLRCSSQSGHNTVSWYQQALGQGPQFIFQYYREEENGRGNFPPRFSGLQFPNYSSELNVNALELDDSALYLCASREGTGVHEQYFGPGTRLTVT.

In this sample, this clone turned up a few times. As DNA, the CDR3 is TGTGCCAGCAGCTTACGGAGGTCCTACGAGCAGTACTTC. Protein sequence: CASSLRRSYEQYF. The J gene is TRBJ2-7, the V gene TRBV11-2; possible D gene TRBD2, 5 bases. The germline gives CDR1 SGHAT, CDR2 FQNNGV. There are 13 residues in the CDR3. V was cut by 2 bases and J by 1 base, with 6 bases left in between.

The rearrangement uses TRBV3-1 (or the pseudogene TRBV3-2) and TRBJ1-1; TRBD1 matches at 9 bases. Germline V gene lookup returns CDR1 LGHDT and CDR2 YNNKEL (reference sequence). The CDR3 has 15 residues. V lost 3 bases, J lost 5 bases, and 7 bases stayed unmatched. CDR3 protein: CASSQLQGARTEAFF. CDR3 sequence (DNA): TGTGCCAGCAGCCAGTTACAGGGGGCGCGGACTGAAGCTTTCTTT.

V is TRBV10-3 and J is TRBJ2-1, with TRBD2 identical over 10 bases. The CDR3 has 19 residues. J was trimmed by 1 base and V by 0 bases; bases with no gene match: 9. Germline CDR1 and CDR2: ENHRY and SYGVKD. CDR3 protein: CAISESGGLAVFSYNEQFF. The CDR3, as DNA: TGTGCCATCAGTGAGTCCGGCGGACTAGCGGTTTTTTCCTACAATGAGCAGTTCTTC.

The V gene is TRBV5-1, the J gene TRBJ2-5, with D possibly TRBD1 on 7 matching bases. The CDR3 totals 14 residues. Germline V CDR1 and CDR2: SGHRS, YFSETQ. V was cut by 3 bases and J by 3 bases, with 12 bases left in between. The CDR3 loop reads CASSSRGVEETQYF. The DNA of the CDR3 is TGCGCCAGCAGCTCCAGGGGGGTGGAAGAGACCCAGTACTTC.

The chain links TRBV12-5 to TRBJ2-3; possible D gene TRBD1, 6 bases. Per the germline V gene, CDR1 is LGHNT and CDR2 is FRNRAP. The CDR3 is made up of 16 amino acids. The germline V and J ends were trimmed by 4 bases and 5 bases, with 19 bases remaining between them. The CDR3 DNA is TGTGCTAGTGGTTCCCCGGGGACACGTACATTAGATACGCAGTATTTT. It is translated as CASGSPGTRTLDTQYF.

This clone occurred once. The chain links TRBV7-9 to TRBJ2-1, with 12 bases lining up with TRBD2. Germline V gene lookup returns CDR1 SEHNR and CDR2 FQNEAQ (reference sequence). Trimming at V came to 5 bases and at J to 0 bases, leaving 11 bases not matched to a gene. This CDR3 comprises 19 residues. The CDR3 here is CASSPVLAGGPSSYNEQFF. CDR3 nucleotide sequence: TGTGCCAGCAGCCCAGTACTAGCGGGAGGTCCAAGCTCCTACAATGAGCAGTTCTTC.

This chain connects TRBV5-1 to TRBJ2-2; the match to TRBD2 covers 7 bases. CDR1 is SGHRS, CDR2 YFSETQ, per germline. V shed 8 bases and J 6 bases; nucleotides not matched to a gene: 16. This CDR3 has 16 amino acids. CDR3 bases: TGCGCCAGTAAGCTGTTGGCGGGAGCCCCCTCCGGGGAGCTGTTTTTT. It specifies CASKLLAGAPSGELFF.

The chain employs TRBV29-1 and TRBJ2-2; tentative D call: TRBD1 (6 bases). V dropped 8 bases and J dropped 0 bases, with 19 bases sitting between them. The length of the CDR3 is 16 residues. Germline-derived CDR1 and CDR2 are SQVTM and ANQGSEA. CDR3 bases: TGCAGCCCGAGATACGACAGGTTCGCGAACACCGGGGAGCTGTTTTTT. Amino acid sequence: CSPRYDRFANTGELFF.

The gene calls are TRBV27 and TRBJ2-1, with 7 bases fitting TRBD1. Per the germline V gene, CDR1 is MNHEY and CDR2 is SMNVEV (reference sequence). CDR3 length: 13 residues. The ends lost 10 bases at V and 6 bases at J; junction bases unmatched: 9. CDR3 nucleotide sequence: TGTGCCACCTCGTCCGGGACAGCCAATGAGCAGTTCTTC. Translated, it gives CATSSGTANEQFF.